These 19 T cell receptor beta chains share one sample of origin, sequenced in a study of T cell responses to AZD1222 COVID-19 vaccine. Sequenced by immunoSEQ multiplex PCR; TCRdb stores in-frame clones only, minus some. This sample yields under 150,000 clones, of which 80% to 90% are seen a single time; roughly 2.3% belongs to the top ten. This material consisted of peripheral blood, taken on day 0 of AZD1222 vaccination. Receptor source: an adult in good health.

J is TRBJ1-4 and V is TRBV11-3, with D perhaps matching TRBD1 (6 bases). Germline CDR1 reads SGHNT; CDR2 reads YENEEA. With 0 bases removed from V and 7 bases from J, the gap between germline ends came to 12 bases. The CDR3 spans 15 residues. In DNA form, the CDR3 reads TGTGCCAGCAGCTTAGACACACAGGGTTTTGAAAAACTGTTTTTT. It specifies CASSLDTQGFEKLFF.

V usage is TRBV3-1 (or the pseudogene TRBV3-2) and J usage is TRBJ2-7; no clear D. The length of the CDR3 is 16 residues. Germline V lookup: CDR1 LGHDT, CDR2 YNNKEL (reference sequence). Trimming took 0 bases from V and 0 from J, leaving 12 bases between them. This CDR3 is CASSQDRTTVSYEQYF. For the CDR3, the DNA is TGTGCCAGCAGCCAAGACAGGACGACGGTCTCCTACGAGCAGTACTTC.

V usage is TRBV6-6 and J usage is TRBJ2-5; possibly TRBD1 for D (6 bases). Germline V gives CDR1 MNHNY, CDR2 SVGAGI (reference sequence). Trimming cost V 9 bases and J 4 bases, with 12 bases left between them. The CDR3 spans 12 residues. The CDR3, as DNA: TGTGCCAGTTTCAGGGGTGTAGAGACCCAGTACTTC. Translated: CASFRGVETQYF.

The chain recombines TRBV5-1 with TRBJ1-4, with no clear D. Trimming shortened V by 5 bases and J by 7 bases, and 9 bases separated the two germline ends. The CDR3 totals 12 residues. Per the germline V gene, CDR1 is SGHRS and CDR2 is YFSETQ. CDR3 region: CASSSEGEKLFF. The DNA of the CDR3 is TGCGCCAGCAGTTCGGAAGGTGAAAAACTGTTTTTT.

The J gene is TRBJ2-5, the V gene TRBV5-6; TRBD2 agrees at 8 bases. The CDR3 loop spans 16 amino acids. Germline V gene lookup returns CDR1 SGHDT and CDR2 YYEEEE. The V segment lost 1 base and the J segment 1 base; nucleotides outside the gene matches: 6. As DNA, the CDR3 is TGTGCCAGCAGCTTGCTCAGCGGGAGACCCCAAGAGACCCAGTACTTC. This codes for CASSLLSGRPQETQYF.

CDR3 amino acids: CATGQLGEQYF. The DNA of the CDR3 is TGTGCCACCGGACAGTTGGGTGAGCAGTACTTC. This chain joins TRBV14 and TRBJ2-7; D possibly corresponds to TRBD1 (6 bases). Germline lookup yields CDR1 SGHDN and CDR2 FVKESK. This CDR3 comprises 11 residues. Trimming cost V 10 bases and J 7 bases, with 14 bases left between them. Looking up the rest from reference TRBV14 and TRBJ2-7 gives the full variable domain: EAGVTQFPSHSVIEKGQTVTLRCDPISGHDNLYWYRRVMGKEIKFLLHFVKESKQDESGMPNNRFLAERTGGTYSTLKVQPAELEDSGVYFCATGQLGEQYFGPGTRLTVT.

The chain is built from TRBV5-4 and TRBJ2-2, with 11 bases identical to TRBD2. CDR3 length: 18 amino acids. Per the germline V gene, CDR1 is SGHNT and CDR2 is YYREEE (reference sequence). The V segment lost 4 bases and the J segment 4 bases; nucleotides outside the gene matches: 12. For the CDR3, the DNA is TGTGCCAGCAGCCGGGGGGTAGCGGGAGGGCCTAGCACCGGGGAGCTGTTTTTT. Its translation is CASSRGVAGGPSTGELFF.

This chain connects TRBV11-2 to TRBJ2-3, with 8 bases matching TRBD2. The V segment lost 2 bases and the J segment 0 bases; nucleotides outside the gene matches: 4. This CDR3 has 16 amino acids. Germline lookup yields CDR1 SGHAT and CDR2 FQNNGV. CDR3 nucleotides: TGTGCCAGCAGCTTACTGCCGGGAGGGAGCACAGATACGCAGTATTTT. Translating gives CASSLLPGGSTDTQYF.

The chain links TRBV30 to TRBJ1-3; D ambiguous. The CDR3 is 12 residues long. Between the trimmed V and J ends, which lost 0 bases and 9 bases, there was a span of 9 bases. Germline V gene data show CDR1 as GTSNPN and CDR2 as SVGIG (reference sequence). This CDR3 reads CAWSVPLATIYF. The CDR3 DNA follows: TGTGCCTGGAGTGTACCCCTGGCCACCATATATTTT.

The chain uses TRBV28 and TRBJ1-2; D ambiguous. Looked up from germline, CDR1 is MDHEN and CDR2 is SYDVKM. CDR3 size: 13 residues. V was clipped by 5 bases and J by 8 bases, with 15 bases between them. CDR3 amino acids: CASSLQVRRGYTF. In DNA form, the CDR3 reads TGTGCCAGCAGTCTTCAGGTCCGAAGGGGCTACACCTTC.

A note on this clone: One end of the junction does not line up with germline, which may come from a read error. The chain links TRBV28 to TRBJ2-7; D perhaps matches TRBD1 (6 bases). Germline loops: CDR1 MDHEN, CDR2 SYDVKM. The CDR3 spans 15 residues. For the CDR3, the DNA is TGTACCAGCAGTTCGGTACAGGGAGTTCTCTACGAGCAGTACTTC. This encodes CTSSSVQGVLYEQYF.

Points on this clone: Other DNA sequences from this sample encode an identical CDR3 as well. V and J are TRBV5-4 and TRBJ2-1; 11 bases are shared with TRBD2. The CDR3 covers 16 residues. J gave up 2 bases and V 4 bases, and 5 bases lay outside the gene matches. Germline-derived CDR1 and CDR2 are SGHNT and YYREEE (reference sequence). This CDR3 reads CASSPRLAGTYNEQFF. CDR3 coding DNA: TGTGCCAGCAGCCCCCGACTAGCGGGAACCTACAATGAGCAGTTCTTC.

The chain combines TRBV6-6 with TRBJ2-1; D unresolved. The CDR3 totals 11 residues. The V end lost 7 bases, the J end lost 9 bases, and 10 bases lay between the germline ends. The V gene's germline CDR1 is MNHNY and CDR2 SVGAGI (reference sequence). Written as DNA, the CDR3 is TGTGCCAGCAAGGAGTGGCGTGAGCAGTTCTTC. This encodes CASKEWREQFF.

The genes are TRBV11-2 and TRBJ2-1; 15 nucleotides align to TRBD2. CDR1 and CDR2 from the germline V gene are SGHAT and FQNNGV. V dropped 3 bases and J dropped 7; count of bases not matched to a gene: 4. The CDR3 sequence is 16 residues long. This chain's CDR3 is CASSFGLAGGSNEQFF. The DNA of the CDR3 is TGTGCCAGCAGCTTCGGACTAGCGGGAGGGTCAAATGAGCAGTTCTTC.

The rearrangement uses TRBV5-6 and TRBJ2-5; D ambiguous. Trimming took 4 bases from V and 0 from J, leaving 16 bases between them. This CDR3 contains 16 residues. The V gene's germline CDR1 is SGHDT and CDR2 YYEEEE. The CDR3 nucleotides are TGTGCCAGCAGCCCCCTTGGGCAGGCCCACCAAGAGACCCAGTACTTC. Its translation is CASSPLGQAHQETQYF.

The chain employs TRBV7-8 and TRBJ1-3; 7 positions agree with TRBD1. The CDR3 sequence is 15 residues long. V gave up 6 bases and J gave up 4 bases; unmatched junction bases: 9. The germline gives CDR1 SGHVS, CDR2 FQNEAQ. CDR3 sequence: CASRSTGAGGNTIYF. CDR3 DNA sequence: TGTGCCAGCAGGTCCACAGGGGCCGGCGGAAACACCATATATTTT.

The gene calls are TRBV19 and TRBJ1-1; 8 bases are shared with TRBD1. With V trimmed by 8 bases and J by 3 bases, 11 bases remained unmatched. This CDR3 region has 15 residues. Germline loops: CDR1 LNHDA, CDR2 SQIVND (reference sequence). DNA for the CDR3: TGTGCCAGTCGATACCAGGGGGCTGTGGACACTGAAGCTTTCTTT. Translating gives CASRYQGAVDTEAFF.

This clone was recorded once. The CDR3: CASSRTQGADGYTF. The CDR3 bases are TGTGCCAGCAGTCGAACACAGGGGGCCGATGGCTACACCTTC. The chain employs TRBV6-5 and TRBJ1-2, with 9 bases lining up with TRBD1. Looked up from germline, CDR1 is MNHEY and CDR2 is SVGAGI. The CDR3 is 14 residues long. J lost 6 bases, V lost 5 bases, and 7 bases had no gene match.

This clone occurred once. This CDR3 is CASSQGHGDQPQHF. CDR3 DNA: TGTGCCAGCAGCCAAGGCCACGGTGATCAGCCCCAGCATTTT. The V call is TRBV3-1 (or the pseudogene TRBV3-2), the J call TRBJ1-5; D uncertain. The CDR3 extends over 14 amino acids. Germline V lookup: CDR1 LGHDT, CDR2 YNNKEL (reference sequence). With 1 base removed from V and 5 bases from J, the gap between germline ends came to 9 bases.